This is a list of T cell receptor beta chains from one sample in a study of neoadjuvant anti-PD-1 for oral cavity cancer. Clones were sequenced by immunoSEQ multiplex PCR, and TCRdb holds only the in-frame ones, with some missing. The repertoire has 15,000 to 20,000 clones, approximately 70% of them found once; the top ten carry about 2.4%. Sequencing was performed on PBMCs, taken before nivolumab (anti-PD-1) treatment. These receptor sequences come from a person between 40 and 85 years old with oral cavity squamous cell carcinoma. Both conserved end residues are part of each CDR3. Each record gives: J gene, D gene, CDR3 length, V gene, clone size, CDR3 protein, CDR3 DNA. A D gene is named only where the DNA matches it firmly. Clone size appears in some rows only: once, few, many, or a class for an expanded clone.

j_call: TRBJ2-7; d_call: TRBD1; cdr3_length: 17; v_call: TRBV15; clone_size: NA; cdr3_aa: CATSGAGGQGAFYEQYF; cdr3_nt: TGTGCCACCAGCGGCGCAGGGGGACAGGGGGCTTTCTACGAGCAGTACTTC
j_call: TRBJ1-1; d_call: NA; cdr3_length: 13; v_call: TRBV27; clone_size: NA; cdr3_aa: CASRTTGWTEAFF; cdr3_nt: TGTGCCAGCAGGACTACAGGGTGGACTGAAGCTTTCTTT
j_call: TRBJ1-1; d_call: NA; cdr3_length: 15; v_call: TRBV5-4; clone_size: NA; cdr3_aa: CASSLGGAVNTEAFF; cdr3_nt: TGTGCCAGCAGCTTGGGGGGTGCGGTGAACACTGAAGCTTTCTTT
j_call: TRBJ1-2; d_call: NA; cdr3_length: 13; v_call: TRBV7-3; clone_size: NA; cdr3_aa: CASSEWAGGGYTF; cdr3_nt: TGTGCCAGCAGCGAGTGGGCCGGCGGGGGCTACACCTTC
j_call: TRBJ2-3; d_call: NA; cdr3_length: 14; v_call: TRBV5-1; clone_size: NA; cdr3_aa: CASSKDAVRDTQYF; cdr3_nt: TGCGCCAGCAGCAAGGACGCCGTCCGCGATACGCAGTATTTT
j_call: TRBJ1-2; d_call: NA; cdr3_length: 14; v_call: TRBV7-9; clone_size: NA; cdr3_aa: CASSLGWGNYGYTF; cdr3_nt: TGTGCCAGCAGCTTAGGTTGGGGAAACTATGGCTACACCTTC
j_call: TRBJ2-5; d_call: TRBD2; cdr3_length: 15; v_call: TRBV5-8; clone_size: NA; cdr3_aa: CASSQGLAGKETQYF; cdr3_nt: TGTGCCAGCAGCCAGGGACTAGCGGGAAAGGAGACCCAGTACTTC
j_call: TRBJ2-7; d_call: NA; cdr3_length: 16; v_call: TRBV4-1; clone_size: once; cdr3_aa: CASSQDGGAYSYEQYF; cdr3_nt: TGCGCCAGCAGCCAAGATGGAGGGGCCTACTCCTACGAGCAGTACTTC
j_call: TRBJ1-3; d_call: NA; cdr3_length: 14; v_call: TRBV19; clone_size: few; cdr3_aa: CASTPPGRRNTIYF; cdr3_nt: TGTGCCAGTACCCCGCCGGGAAGACGGAACACCATATATTTT
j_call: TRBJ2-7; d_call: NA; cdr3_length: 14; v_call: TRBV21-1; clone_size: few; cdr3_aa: CASATGTAFYEQYF; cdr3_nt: TGTGCCAGCGCGACAGGGACAGCTTTCTACGAGCAGTACTTC
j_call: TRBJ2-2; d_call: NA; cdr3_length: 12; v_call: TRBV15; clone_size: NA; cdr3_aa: CATSREGRELFF; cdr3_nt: TGTGCCACCAGCAGGGAGGGGCGGGAGCTGTTTTTT
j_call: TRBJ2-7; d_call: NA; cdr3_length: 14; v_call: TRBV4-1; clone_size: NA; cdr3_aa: CASSQRWGVYEQYF; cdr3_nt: TGCGCCAGCAGCCAACGTTGGGGTGTCTACGAGCAGTACTTC
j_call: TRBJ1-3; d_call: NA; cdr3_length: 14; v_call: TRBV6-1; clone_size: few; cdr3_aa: CASRLDLSGNTIYF; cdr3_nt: TGTGCCAGCAGGCTCGACTTATCTGGAAACACCATATATTTT
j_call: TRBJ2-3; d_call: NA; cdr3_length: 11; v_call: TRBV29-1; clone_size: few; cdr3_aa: CSSRGIATQYF; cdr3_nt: TGCAGCTCTCGTGGCATTGCCACGCAGTATTTT
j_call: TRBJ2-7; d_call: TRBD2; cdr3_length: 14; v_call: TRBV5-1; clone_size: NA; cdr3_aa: CASSLATSAYEQYF; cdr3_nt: TGCGCCAGCAGCTTGGCAACTAGCGCGTACGAGCAGTACTTC
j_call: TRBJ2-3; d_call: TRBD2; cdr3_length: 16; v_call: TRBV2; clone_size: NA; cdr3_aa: CASSVGLAGGADTQYF; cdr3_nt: TGTGCCAGCAGTGTTGGACTAGCGGGAGGGGCAGATACGCAGTATTTT
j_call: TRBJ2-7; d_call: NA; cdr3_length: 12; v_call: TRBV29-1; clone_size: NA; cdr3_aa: CSVEGGGYEQYF; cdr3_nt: TGCAGCGTTGAAGGGGGCGGGTACGAGCAGTACTTC
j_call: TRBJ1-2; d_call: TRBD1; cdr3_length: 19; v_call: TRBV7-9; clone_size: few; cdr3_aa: CASSFGFTGGARVGYGYTF; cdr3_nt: TGTGCCAGCAGCTTTGGGTTTACAGGGGGCGCGAGAGTCGGCTATGGCTACACCTTC
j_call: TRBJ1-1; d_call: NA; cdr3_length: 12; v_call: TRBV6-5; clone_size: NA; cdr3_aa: CATRGGNTEAFF; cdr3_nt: TGTGCCACCCGGGGGGGGAACACTGAAGCTTTCTTT
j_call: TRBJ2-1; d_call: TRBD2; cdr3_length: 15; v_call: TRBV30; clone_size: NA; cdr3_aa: CAWSVLGLAGVGQFF; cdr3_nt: TGTGCCTGGAGTGTGCTAGGACTAGCGGGAGTTGGGCAGTTCTTC